Each of the 10 T cell receptor beta chains below was sequenced from the same sample in a study of blood T cell repertoires in COVID-19. Only in-frame clones appear in the TCRdb table, and some are missing; sequencing was by immunoSEQ multiplex PCR. The sample records about 95,000 clones, around 87% being singletons. The sample comprised peripheral blood. All receptors derive from a human donor in a cohort sampled during active COVID-19.

This clone came up a few times. V gene TRBV3-1 (or the pseudogene TRBV3-2) combines with J gene TRBJ1-5, with TRBD1 as a possible D gene (5 bases). Per the germline V gene, CDR1 is LGHDT and CDR2 is YNNKEL (reference sequence). Trimming pared 6 bases from V and 7 bases from J, leaving 16 bases between. The CDR3 length is 14 residues. CDR3 sequence: CASSLRDGGQPQHF. CDR3 bases: TGTGCCAGCAGTCTCCGGGACGGGGGACAGCCCCAGCATTTT.

J is TRBJ2-7 and V is TRBV3-1 (or the pseudogene TRBV3-2); D is possibly TRBD1 (5 bases). CDR3 length equals 13 residues. The V and J ends lost 1 base and 3 bases respectively, with 7 bases between them. Germline CDR1 and CDR2: LGHDT and YNNKEL (reference sequence). CDR3 DNA sequence: TGTGCCAGCAGCCAAGTTAGGGGCTACGAGCAGTACTTC. This encodes CASSQVRGYEQYF.

The chain is built from TRBV11-1 and TRBJ2-7; 7 bases fit TRBD2. Germline V gene sequence: CDR1 SGHAT, CDR2 FQDESV (reference sequence). This CDR3 is 12 amino acids long. V dropped 4 bases and J dropped 7; count of bases not matched to a gene: 4. CDR3 nucleotides: TGTGCCAGCAGCTGGGAGGGTCGGGAGCAGTACTTC. Protein product: CASSWEGREQYF. Drawing the rest from reference TRBV11-1 and TRBJ2-7, the complete variable domain is EAEVAQSPRYKITEKSQAVAFWCDPISGHATLYWYRQILGQGPELLVQFQDESVVDDSQLPKDRFSAERLKGVDSTLKIQPAELGDSAMYLCASSWEGREQYFGPGTRLTVT.

This clone was detected a few times. CDR3 residues: CASSHGTGAYEQFF. CDR3 DNA sequence: TGTGCCAGCAGTCATGGGACAGGCGCATATGAGCAGTTCTTC. The J gene is TRBJ2-1, the V gene TRBV27; TRBD1 aligns across 8 bases. V lost 5 bases and J lost 8; bases outside the gene matches: 8. CDR1 is MNHEY, CDR2 SMNVEV, per germline (reference sequence). CDR3 length: 14 residues.

This chain uses TRBV4-3 with TRBJ2-1, with TRBD2 as a possible D gene (6 bases). V was cut by 4 bases and J by 0 bases, with 13 bases left in between. CDR1 and CDR2 (germline): LGHNA, YSLEER. This CDR3 spans 16 amino acids. The CDR3 spells CASSPSSGLSYNEQFF. The CDR3 DNA reads TGCGCCAGCAGCCCCTCAAGCGGGCTCTCCTACAATGAGCAGTTCTTC.

The sample holds many counts of this clone. J is TRBJ2-3 and V is TRBV9, with D tentatively TRBD2 (6 bases). V gave up 0 bases and J gave up 4 bases, with 12 bases separating them. The CDR3 loop spans 15 amino acids. Germline CDR1 is SGDLS and CDR2 is YYNGEE. The CDR3: CASSVGDSRADTQYF. CDR3 nucleotide sequence: TGTGCCAGCAGCGTAGGGGACTCCAGGGCAGATACGCAGTATTTT.

The gene calls are TRBV28 and TRBJ1-5; D remains unclear. Trimming shortened V by 2 bases and J by 6 bases, and 11 bases separated the two germline ends. Germline V gives CDR1 MDHEN, CDR2 SYDVKM. CDR3 size: 14 residues. CDR3 bases: TGTGCCAGCAGTTTACGTGGGCCGAGTCAGCCCCAGCATTTT. It translates to CASSLRGPSQPQHF.

This clone occurred once. The V and J genes are TRBV28 and TRBJ2-1; 9 bases are a match to TRBD2. This CDR3 spans 16 amino acids. V shed 6 bases and J 4 bases; nucleotides not matched to a gene: 10. The germline CDR1 and CDR2 sequences are MDHEN and SYDVKM. CDR3 sequence: CASSRGGAGRYNEQFF. CDR3 nucleotide sequence: TGTGCCAGCAGCCGCGGGGGGGCCGGGCGTTACAATGAGCAGTTCTTC. Using reference TRBV28 and TRBJ2-1 for the parts outside the CDR3, the full variable domain is DVKVTQSSRYLVKRTGEKVFLECVQDMDHENMFWYRQDPGLGLRLIYFSYDVKMKEKGDIPEGYSVSREKKERFSLILESASTNQTSMYLCASSRGGAGRYNEQFFGPGTRLTVL.

The chain couples TRBV29-1 to TRBJ1-4; D call uncertain. Germline V gene lookup returns CDR1 SQVTM and CDR2 ANQGSEA. The CDR3 totals 11 residues. V lost 6 bases to trimming and J lost 4 bases, with 6 bases between them. CDR3 residues: CSVSDNEKLFF. In nucleotides, the CDR3 is TGCAGCGTCTCAGATAATGAAAAACTGTTTTTT.

The chain carries TRBV21-1 and TRBJ1-5. TRBV21-1 is designated a pseudogene. The CDR3 has 14 amino acids. CDR3 protein: CASSLGTLNQPQHF. In DNA form, the CDR3 reads TGTGCCAGCAGCCTCGGGACTTTGAATCAGCCCCAGCATTTT.